This T cell receptor (beta chain) derives from a study of T cells in Graves' hyperthyroidism and ophthalmopathy. Amplification of TCR beta CDR3 regions used RNA as the template. Initially, a first-round RT-PCR of the TCR CDR3 employed the HTBI primer set. Each CDR3 protein gets one entry after TCRdb re-called the multiplex PCR reads with MiXCR. The sample lists 500,000 to 800,000 distinct CDR3 sequences; just under 45% were seen once. CDR3 size: 14 residues. CDR1 is SNHLY, CDR2 FYNNEI, per germline. The V and J ends lost 7 bases and 2 bases respectively, with 9 bases between them. This clonotype was found many times. Its cognate antigen is unknown. General study findings and limits: From stable hyperthyroidism, ophthalmopathy was set apart by a 13 V-J model. Blood held most thyroid clonotypes expanded above 0.001 frequency. Model-based prediction identified ophthalmopathy a median around 6.5 months prior to its onset.

Uncontrolled infection, other autoimmune disease, pregnancy or lactation disqualified patients from enrolment. The sequenced sample consisted of peripheral blood or thyroid tissue (not recorded which). The origin of this receptor is an adult man with Graves' disease, either hyperthyroidism or ophthalmopathy (not recorded which). The rearrangement uses TRBV2 and TRBJ2-6; D unclear. CDR3 protein: CASKSSPGANVLTF. CDR3 DNA sequence: TGTGCCAGCAAGTCCTCCCCTGGGGCCAACGTCCTGACTTTC. Supplemented by reference TRBV2 and TRBJ2-6, the full variable domain reads EPEVTQTPSHQVTQMGQEVILRCVPISNHLYFYWYRQILGQKVEFLVSFYNNEISEKSEIFDDQFSVERPDGSNFTLKIRSTKLEDSAMYFCASKSSPGANVLTFGAGSRLTVL.